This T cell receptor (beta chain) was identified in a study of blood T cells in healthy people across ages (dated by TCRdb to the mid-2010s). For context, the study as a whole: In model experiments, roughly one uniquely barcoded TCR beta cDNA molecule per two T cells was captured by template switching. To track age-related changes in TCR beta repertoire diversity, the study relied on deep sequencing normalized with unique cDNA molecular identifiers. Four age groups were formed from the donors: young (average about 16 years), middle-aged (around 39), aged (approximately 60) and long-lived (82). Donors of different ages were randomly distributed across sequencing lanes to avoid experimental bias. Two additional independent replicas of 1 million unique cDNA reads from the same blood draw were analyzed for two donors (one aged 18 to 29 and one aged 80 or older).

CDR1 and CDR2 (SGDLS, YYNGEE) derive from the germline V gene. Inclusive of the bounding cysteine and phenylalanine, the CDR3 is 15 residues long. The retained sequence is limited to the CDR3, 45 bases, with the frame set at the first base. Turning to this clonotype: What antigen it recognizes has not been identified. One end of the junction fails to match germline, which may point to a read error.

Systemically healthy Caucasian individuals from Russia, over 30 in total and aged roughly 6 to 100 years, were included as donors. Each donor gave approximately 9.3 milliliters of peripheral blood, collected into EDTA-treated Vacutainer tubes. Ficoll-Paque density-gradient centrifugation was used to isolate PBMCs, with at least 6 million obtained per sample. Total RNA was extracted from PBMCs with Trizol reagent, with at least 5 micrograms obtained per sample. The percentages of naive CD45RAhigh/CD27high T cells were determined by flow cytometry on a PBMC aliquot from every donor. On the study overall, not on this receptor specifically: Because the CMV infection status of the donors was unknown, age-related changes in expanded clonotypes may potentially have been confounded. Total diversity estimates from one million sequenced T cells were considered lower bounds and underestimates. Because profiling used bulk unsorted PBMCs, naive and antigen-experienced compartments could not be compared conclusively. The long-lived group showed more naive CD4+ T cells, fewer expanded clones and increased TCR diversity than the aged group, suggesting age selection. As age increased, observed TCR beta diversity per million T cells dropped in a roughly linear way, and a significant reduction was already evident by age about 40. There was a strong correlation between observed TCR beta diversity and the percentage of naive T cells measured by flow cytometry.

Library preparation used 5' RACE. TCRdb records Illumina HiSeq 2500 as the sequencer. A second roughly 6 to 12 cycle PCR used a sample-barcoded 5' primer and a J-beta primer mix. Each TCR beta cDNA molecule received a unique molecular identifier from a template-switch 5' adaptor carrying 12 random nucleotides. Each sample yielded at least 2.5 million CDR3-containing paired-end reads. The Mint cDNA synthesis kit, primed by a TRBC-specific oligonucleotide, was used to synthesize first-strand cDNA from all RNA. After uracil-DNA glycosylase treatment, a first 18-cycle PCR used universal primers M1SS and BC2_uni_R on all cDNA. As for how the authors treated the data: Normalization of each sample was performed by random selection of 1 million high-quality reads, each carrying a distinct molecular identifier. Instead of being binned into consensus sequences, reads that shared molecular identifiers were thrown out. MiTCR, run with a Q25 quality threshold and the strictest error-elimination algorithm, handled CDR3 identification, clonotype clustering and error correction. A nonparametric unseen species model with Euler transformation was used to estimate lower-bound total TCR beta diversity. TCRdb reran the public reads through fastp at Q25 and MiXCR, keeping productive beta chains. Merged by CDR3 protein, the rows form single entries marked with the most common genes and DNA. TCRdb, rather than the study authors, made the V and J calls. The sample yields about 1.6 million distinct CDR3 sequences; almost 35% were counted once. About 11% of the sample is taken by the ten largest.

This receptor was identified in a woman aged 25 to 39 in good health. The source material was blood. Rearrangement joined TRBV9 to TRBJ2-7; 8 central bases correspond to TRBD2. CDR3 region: CVSSRGAGVTYEQYF. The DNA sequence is TGTGTCAGCAGCCGCGGAGCGGGGGTAACCTACGAGCAGTACTTC.